Listed below are T cell receptor beta chains from one sample, sequenced in a study of blood T cell repertoires in COVID-19. Data came from immunoSEQ multiplex PCR; TCRdb stores just in-frame clones and leaves some out. This sample has 140,000 or so clones, with more than 65% found just once. The specimen sequenced was peripheral blood. The receptors originated from a human donor in a cohort sampled during active COVID-19. The CDR3 runs from the conserved cysteine through the conserved F or W.

v_call: TRBV19; j_call: TRBJ1-6; cdr3_aa: CASMVQGRSGSPLHF
v_call: TRBV5-5; j_call: TRBJ1-5; cdr3_aa: CASSEVSGNQPQHF
v_call: TRBV5-1; j_call: TRBJ1-1; cdr3_aa: CASSLGVGNTEAFF
v_call: TRBV28; j_call: TRBJ1-1; cdr3_aa: CASGWTNTEAFF
v_call: TRBV7-2; j_call: TRBJ1-3; cdr3_aa: CASSLVVGGSGNTIYF
v_call: TRBV7-2; j_call: TRBJ1-4; cdr3_aa: CASSPWGQRGREKLFF
v_call: TRBV4-2; j_call: TRBJ1-2; cdr3_aa: CASSQDGQGRGYTF
v_call: TRBV5-6; j_call: TRBJ2-2; cdr3_aa: CASSLVFRLAGSGELFF
v_call: TRBV7-8; j_call: TRBJ2-5; cdr3_aa: CASSLGRKETQYF
v_call: TRBV11-2; j_call: TRBJ2-1; cdr3_aa: CASSERGGEQFF
v_call: TRBV12-3/TRBV12-4; j_call: TRBJ1-1; cdr3_aa: CASRRTGRTEAFF
v_call: TRBV7-8; j_call: TRBJ1-4; cdr3_aa: CASSLGTGPEKLFF
v_call: TRBV13; j_call: TRBJ2-3; cdr3_aa: CASSTAERGAPDTQYF
v_call: TRBV12-5; j_call: TRBJ1-1; cdr3_aa: CASGTDRAAEAFF
v_call: TRBV7-6; j_call: TRBJ2-1; cdr3_aa: CASRFRGTNEQFF
v_call: TRBV6-6; j_call: TRBJ1-4; cdr3_aa: CASSRQVETKLFF
v_call: TRBV4-1; j_call: TRBJ2-1; cdr3_aa: CASSLGLAGLGEQFF
v_call: TRBV2; j_call: TRBJ1-6; cdr3_aa: CARGVSTNNSPLHF
v_call: TRBV9; j_call: TRBJ2-2; cdr3_aa: CASSVTGGLVPGELFF
v_call: TRBV24-1; j_call: TRBJ2-7; cdr3_aa: CATSDFNSYEQYF
v_call: TRBV14; j_call: TRBJ2-7; cdr3_aa: CASSHRTSGGIPYEQYF
v_call: TRBV6-6; j_call: TRBJ2-1; cdr3_aa: CASSFGTPEGEQFF
v_call: TRBV10-3; j_call: TRBJ2-5; cdr3_aa: CAISEPRTHQETQYF
v_call: TRBV7-3; j_call: TRBJ2-5; cdr3_aa: CASSLLGQSDQETQYF
v_call: TRBV11-3; j_call: TRBJ2-7; cdr3_aa: CASSLISGGEQYF
v_call: TRBV7-2; j_call: TRBJ2-5; cdr3_aa: CASSRGGADETQYF
v_call: TRBV6-1; j_call: TRBJ1-6; cdr3_aa: CASSEIFGQGRSPLHF